Below, 26 T cell receptor beta chains from the same sample are listed, as sequenced in a study of OX40 agonist ivuxolimab in advanced cancers. Here immunoSEQ multiplex PCR was the method, and the copy in TCRdb shows in-frame clones only, minus some. The sample carries around 27,000 clones, 90% recorded once. This specimen was CD4+ or CD8+ T cells sorted from blood, taken in a trial of the OX40 agonist ivuxolimab. Every receptor here comes from an adult with an advanced solid tumor such as melanoma, head and neck, liver or kidney cancer.

This clone was observed once. The chain uses TRBV19 and TRBJ2-1; tentative D call: TRBD1 (5 bases). The germline gives CDR1 LNHDA, CDR2 SQIVND (reference sequence). Deletions cut 5 bases from V and 7 bases from J, with 9 bases between. CDR3 length equals 12 residues. CDR3 nucleotides: TGTGCCAGTAGTGTGACAGAAAATGAGCAGTTCTTC. Translation gives CASSVTENEQFF.

The J gene is TRBJ2-7, the V gene TRBV7-2, with D maybe TRBD2 (7 bases). Trimming shortened V by 2 bases and J by 3 bases, and 11 bases separated the two germline ends. CDR1 SGHTA and CDR2 FQGNSA come from the germline V gene. The CDR3 runs 14 residues. The CDR3 DNA reads as TGTGCCAGCAGCTTAAGGGGGGGCGACTACGAGCAGTACTTC. Translating gives CASSLRGGDYEQYF.

The rearrangement joins TRBV25-1 to TRBJ2-1; tentatively, D is TRBD2 (6 bases). The CDR3 runs to 15 residues. The germline V gene encodes CDR1 MGHDK and CDR2 SYGVNS. Trimming removed 4 bases at V and 10 bases at J, with 20 bases between. The CDR3 loop is CASSAHGSSSEEQFF. Written as DNA, the CDR3 is TGTGCCAGCAGTGCTCACGGGAGCAGTTCCGAGGAGCAGTTCTTC.

The chain couples TRBV6-5 to TRBJ1-2; the D gene is possibly TRBD1 (6 bases). Germline CDR1 is MNHEY and CDR2 is SVGAGI. Trimming stripped 0 bases from V and 8 bases from J, with 16 bases between. CDR3 length: 15 residues. CDR3 loop: CASSYSNRRGEGYTF. The CDR3 DNA sequence: TGTGCCAGCAGTTACTCCAATAGAAGGGGGGAAGGCTACACCTTC.

This rearrangement joins TRBV7-9 to TRBJ2-1; no reliable D call. Trimming took off 5 bases at V and 5 bases at J, with 7 bases between the two ends. The germline V gene has CDR1 SEHNR and CDR2 FQNEAQ (reference sequence). The length of the CDR3 is 12 residues. The CDR3 DNA reads TGTGCCAGCAGCGGGCGTAACAATGAGCAGTTCTTC. It translates to CASSGRNNEQFF. The full variable domain, completed using reference TRBV7-9 and TRBJ2-1, is DTGVSQNPRHKITKRGQNVTFRCDPISEHNRLYWYRQTLGQGPEFLTYFQNEAQLEKSRLLSDRFSAERPKGSFSTLEIQRTEQGDSAMYLCASSGRNNEQFFGPGTRLTVL.

The V gene is TRBV19, the J gene TRBJ1-1; TRBD1 aligns across 7 bases. Germline V CDR1 and CDR2: LNHDA, SQIVND (reference sequence). This CDR3 is 14 amino acids long. The junction had 6 bases not matched to a gene; V was cut back by 4 bases and J by 4 bases. CDR3 DNA sequence: TGTGCCAGTAGTAAAACAGGGGTTGGCACTGAAGCTTTCTTT. Protein: CASSKTGVGTEAFF.

J is TRBJ1-1 and V is TRBV11-2; unclear D gene. Per the germline V gene, CDR1 is SGHAT and CDR2 is FQNNGV. The CDR3 is made up of 11 amino acids. The germline V and J ends were trimmed by 5 bases and 6 bases, with 7 bases remaining between them. Written as DNA, the CDR3 is TGTGCCAGCAGCCCCCGGGCTGAAGCTTTCTTT. It is translated as CASSPRAEAFF. The whole variable domain, filled in from reference TRBV11-2 and TRBJ1-1, reads EAGVAQSPRYKIIEKRQSVAFWCNPISGHATLYWYQQILGQGPKLLIQFQNNGVVDDSQLPKDRFSAERLKGVDSTLKIQPAKLEDSAVYLCASSPRAEAFFGQGTRLTVV.

The chain recombines TRBV7-8 with TRBJ2-4; D not certain. CDR1 is SGHVS, CDR2 FQNEAQ, per germline. The V end was cut by 5 bases, the J end by 0 bases, with 14 bases between. The CDR3 is made up of 16 amino acids. CDR3 loop: CASSRRGSQAKNIQYF. The CDR3 bases are TGTGCCAGCAGCCGCAGAGGCAGCCAAGCCAAAAACATTCAGTACTTC.

This sequence joins TRBV7-6 and TRBJ2-7; TRBD2 aligns across 7 bases. This CDR3 spans 13 amino acids. Trimming cost V 1 base and J 5 bases; bases outside gene matches: 2. Germline CDR1 SGHVS, CDR2 FNYEAQ. CDR3 amino acids: CASSLGTSDEQYF. CDR3 DNA sequence: TGTGCCAGCAGCTTAGGCACTAGCGACGAGCAGTACTTC. Filled out from reference TRBV7-6 and TRBJ2-7, the complete variable domain reads GAGVSQSPRYKVTKRGQDVALRCDPISGHVSLYWYRQALGQGPEFLTYFNYEAQQDKSGLPNDRFSAERPEGSISTLTIQRTEQRDSAMYRCASSLGTSDEQYFGPGTRLTVT.

The rearrangement uses TRBV19 and TRBJ2-1, with 9 bases that match TRBD2. V dropped 4 bases and J dropped 2; count of bases not matched to a gene: 9. The CDR3 covers 17 residues. Germline values: CDR1 LNHDA, CDR2 SQIVND (reference sequence). CDR3 nucleotide sequence: TGTGCCAGTAGTAACTTGTGGCCTAGCGGGACCTACAATGAGCAGTTCTTC. Protein: CASSNLWPSGTYNEQFF.

The chain combines TRBV2 with TRBJ2-7, with 8 bases identical to TRBD1. CDR1 and CDR2 from the germline V gene are SNHLY and FYNNEI. The J segment lost 5 bases and the V segment lost 6 bases, leaving 9 bases of the junction unmatched. This CDR3 has 14 residues. The CDR3 bases are TGTGCCAGCAGCTTCGGGGACAGGTTGAACGAGCAGTACTTC. Translating gives CASSFGDRLNEQYF.

The chain combines TRBV13 with TRBJ2-1; D is possibly TRBD2 (6 bases). V lost 3 bases, J lost 6 bases, and 6 bases lay in between. The CDR3 spans 12 residues. The germline V gene has CDR1 PRHDT and CDR2 FYEKMQ (reference sequence). In nucleotides, the CDR3 is TGTGCCAGCAGCTTGGGGGGCAATGAGCAGTTCTTC. It encodes CASSLGGNEQFF.

V gene TRBV5-1 combines with J gene TRBJ2-7; weak D call: TRBD2 (5 bases). CDR3 length equals 12 residues. The germline CDR1 and CDR2 sequences are SGHRS and YFSETQ. Trimming shortened V by 8 bases and J by 1 base, and 10 bases separated the two germline ends. In DNA, the CDR3 is TGCGCCAGTAGATCGGGGTCCTACGAGCAGTACTTC. This translates into CASRSGSYEQYF.

The V call is TRBV19, the J call TRBJ1-5; D gene ambiguous. Trimming removed 10 bases at V and 0 bases at J, with 13 bases between. The CDR3 runs 14 residues. The germline gives CDR1 LNHDA, CDR2 SQIVND (reference sequence). The CDR3 region is CATLGSNSNQPQHF. The CDR3 bases are TGTGCCACTCTTGGCAGTAATAGCAATCAGCCCCAGCATTTT. The full variable domain, its missing parts supplied by reference TRBV19 and TRBJ1-5, is DGGITQSPKYLFRKEGQNVTLSCEQNLNHDAMYWYRQDPGQGLRLIYYSQIVNDFQKGDIAEGYSVSREKKESFPLTVTSAQKNPTAFYLCATLGSNSNQPQHFGDGTRLSIL.

V usage is TRBV12-5 and J usage is TRBJ1-5; 11 bases are shared with TRBD1. CDR1 is LGHNT and CDR2 is FRNRAP in the germline V gene. The CDR3 length is 17 residues. The ends lost 4 bases at V and 4 bases at J; junction bases unmatched: 9. Written as DNA, the CDR3 is TGTGCTAGTGGTTGGCCGTGGGGACAGGGGGTTAATCAGCCCCAGCATTTT. Translation: CASGWPWGQGVNQPQHF. Using reference TRBV12-5 and TRBJ1-5 for the parts outside the CDR3, the full variable domain is DARVTQTPRHKVTEMGQEVTMRCQPILGHNTVFWYRQTMMQGLELLAYFRNRAPLDDSGMPKDRFSAEMPDATLATLKIQPSEPRDSAVYFCASGWPWGQGVNQPQHFGDGTRLSIL.

This clone was observed once. The chain combines TRBV7-8 with TRBJ2-5, with TRBD1 matching over 8 bases. Germline V gives CDR1 SGHVS, CDR2 FQNEAQ. Trimming cost V 1 base and J 0 bases; bases outside gene matches: 4. The CDR3 contains 16 residues. The CDR3 region has the DNA TGTGCCAGCAGCTTAGAGGACAGGGCGTACCAAGAGACCCAGTACTTC. This encodes CASSLEDRAYQETQYF.

V is TRBV7-9 and J is TRBJ2-1; D gene uncertain. Germline CDR1 is SEHNR and CDR2 is FQNEAQ (reference sequence). The CDR3 runs 17 residues. V lost 2 bases to trimming and J lost 3 bases, with 17 bases between them. The CDR3 loop reads CASSLMLDLTSYNEQFF. CDR3 DNA sequence: TGTGCCAGCAGCTTAATGCTAGACCTGACAAGCTACAATGAGCAGTTCTTC.

The chain employs TRBV5-6 and TRBJ2-7, with 8 bases aligning to TRBD1. The CDR3 totals 15 residues. V gave up 2 bases and J gave up 2 bases; unmatched junction bases: 6. CDR1 is SGHDT, CDR2 YYEEEE, per germline. In nucleotides, the CDR3 is TGTGCCAGCAGCTTAAGGACAGGGCCCGCCTACGAGCAGTACTTC. This codes for CASSLRTGPAYEQYF. Looking up the rest from reference TRBV5-6 and TRBJ2-7 gives the full variable domain: DAGVTQSPTHLIKTRGQQVTLRCSPKSGHDTVSWYQQALGQGPQFIFQYYEEEERQRGNFPDRFSGHQFPNYSSELNVNALLLGDSALYLCASSLRTGPAYEQYFGPGTRLTVT.

DNA of the CDR3: TGTGCCAGCAGCGTAGACGGTAATCGGATCCACGAGCAGTACTTC. Protein sequence: CASSVDGNRIHEQYF. The gene calls are TRBV9 and TRBJ2-7; no clear D. The CDR3 contains 15 residues. The ends were cut back, 0 bases at V and 5 bases at J, with 15 bases in the middle. Germline-derived CDR1 and CDR2 are SGDLS and YYNGEE.

The rearrangement joins TRBV27 to TRBJ2-7; D possibly corresponds to TRBD1 (7 bases). Germline V lookup: CDR1 MNHEY, CDR2 SMNVEV (reference sequence). Trimming stripped 9 bases from V and 5 bases from J, with 20 bases between. The CDR3 loop spans 14 amino acids. The CDR3 region has the DNA TGTGCCAGTCCCCTCGGTGGAGGGGGCGACGAGCAGTACTTC. This encodes CASPLGGGGDEQYF.

This rearrangement joins TRBV19 to TRBJ1-2; D ambiguous. CDR3 length: 16 residues. The V gene lost 1 base and the J gene lost 6 bases, with 18 bases spanning the gap. CDR1 is LNHDA, CDR2 SQIVND, per germline (reference sequence). The CDR3 sequence: CASSIGLSRAMDGYTF. The CDR3 DNA follows: TGTGCCAGTAGTATAGGCTTGAGTCGGGCTATGGATGGCTACACCTTC.

The chain joins TRBV10-3 to TRBJ1-2; D not resolved. This CDR3 has 10 residues. V was cut by 6 bases and J by 10 bases, with 9 bases left in between. The germline CDR1 and CDR2 sequences are ENHRY and SYGVKD. The CDR3 region is CAIREDYYTF. CDR3 sequence (DNA): TGTGCCATCAGGGAGGACTACTACACCTTC.

The chain has TRBV6-5 and TRBJ1-2; D not resolved. The CDR3 loop spans 14 amino acids. Germline V CDR1 and CDR2: MNHEY, SVGAGI. V lost 0 bases and J 2 bases, leaving 7 bases between the germline ends. This chain's CDR3 is CASSYSAANYGYTF. CDR3 bases: TGTGCCAGCAGTTACTCGGCAGCGAACTATGGCTACACCTTC.

The gene calls are TRBV10-3 and TRBJ2-2, with D perhaps TRBD2 (5 bases). From germline, CDR1 is ENHRY and CDR2 SYGVKD. V was pared by 7 bases and J by 0 bases, with 12 bases between. This CDR3 spans 15 amino acids. The CDR3 DNA follows: TGTGCCATCACGTGGGAGCGTTCGAACACCGGGGAGCTGTTTTTT. Translating gives CAITWERSNTGELFF.

The gene calls are TRBV2 and TRBJ2-7; 8 nucleotides match TRBD1. In germline, CDR1 is SNHLY, CDR2 FYNNEI. The CDR3 loop spans 14 amino acids. The trim removed 4 bases at V and 5 bases at J, leaving 7 bases unmatched. CDR3 region: CASSVDRDGHEQYF. CDR3 in DNA: TGTGCCAGCAGTGTGGACAGGGACGGGCACGAGCAGTACTTC.

This clone has only a few counts. The chain has TRBV7-9 and TRBJ1-5; no clear D gene. Deletions cut 1 base from V and 5 bases from J, with 6 bases between. The germline gives CDR1 SEHNR, CDR2 FQNEAQ (reference sequence). This CDR3 is built from 13 residues. CDR3 sequence: CASSLVEDQPQHF. DNA of the CDR3: TGTGCCAGCAGCTTAGTGGAAGATCAGCCCCAGCATTTT.